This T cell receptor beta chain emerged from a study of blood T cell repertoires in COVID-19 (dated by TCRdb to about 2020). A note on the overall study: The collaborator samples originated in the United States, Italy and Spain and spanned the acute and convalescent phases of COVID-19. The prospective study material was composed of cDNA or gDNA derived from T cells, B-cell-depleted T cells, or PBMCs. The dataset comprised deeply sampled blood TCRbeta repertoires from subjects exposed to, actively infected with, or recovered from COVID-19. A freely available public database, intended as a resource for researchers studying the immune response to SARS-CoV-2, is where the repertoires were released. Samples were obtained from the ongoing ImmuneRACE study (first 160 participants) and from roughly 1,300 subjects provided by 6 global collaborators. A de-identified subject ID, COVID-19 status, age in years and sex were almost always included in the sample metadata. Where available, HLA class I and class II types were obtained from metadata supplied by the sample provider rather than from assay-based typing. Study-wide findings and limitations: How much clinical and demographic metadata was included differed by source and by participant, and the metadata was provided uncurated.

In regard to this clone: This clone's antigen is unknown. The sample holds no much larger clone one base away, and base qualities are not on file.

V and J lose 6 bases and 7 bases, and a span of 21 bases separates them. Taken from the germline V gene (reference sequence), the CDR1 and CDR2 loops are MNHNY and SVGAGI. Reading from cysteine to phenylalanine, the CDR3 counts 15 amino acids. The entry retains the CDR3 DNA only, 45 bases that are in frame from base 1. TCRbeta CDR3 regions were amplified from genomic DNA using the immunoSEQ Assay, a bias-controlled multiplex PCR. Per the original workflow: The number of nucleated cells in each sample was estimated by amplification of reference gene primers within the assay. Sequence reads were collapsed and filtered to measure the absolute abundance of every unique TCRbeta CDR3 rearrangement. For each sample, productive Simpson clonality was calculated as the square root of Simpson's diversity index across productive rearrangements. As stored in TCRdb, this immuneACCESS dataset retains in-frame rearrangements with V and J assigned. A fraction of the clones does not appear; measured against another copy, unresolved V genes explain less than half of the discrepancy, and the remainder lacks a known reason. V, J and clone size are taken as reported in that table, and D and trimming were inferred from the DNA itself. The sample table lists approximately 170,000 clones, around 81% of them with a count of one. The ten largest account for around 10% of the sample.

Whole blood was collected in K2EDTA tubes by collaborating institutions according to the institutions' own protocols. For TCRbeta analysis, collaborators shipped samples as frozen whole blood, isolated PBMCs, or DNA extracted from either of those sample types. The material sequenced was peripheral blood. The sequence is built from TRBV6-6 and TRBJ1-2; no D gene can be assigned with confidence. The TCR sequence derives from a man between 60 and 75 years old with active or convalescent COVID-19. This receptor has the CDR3 CASRSHLESSRGYTF. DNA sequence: TGTGCCAGCAGAAGCCACCTAGAGTCCTCCCGTGGCTACACCTTC.